Below, 4 T cell receptor beta chains from the same sample are listed, as sequenced in a study of cytomegalovirus exposure and HLA in healthy donors. PCR employed 60 Vbeta and 13 Jbeta primers. Produced via immunoSEQ multiplex PCR; TCRdb's table is partial and in-frame only. This table holds approximately 72,000 clones, 60% to 85% found once. The sequencing input was PBMCs. The receptor set was obtained from a male donor in good health and CMV-seropositive.

CDR3 in DNA: TGTGCCAGCAGCGTAATGAGATCGGGGGGCTCCAGCGGGGAGCTGTTTTTT. The encoded protein is CASSVMRSGGSSGELFF. J is TRBJ2-2 and V is TRBV9; a possible D gene is TRBD2 (7 bases). Trimming stripped 1 base from V and 7 bases from J, with 20 bases between. CDR1 and CDR2 from the germline V gene are SGDLS and YYNGEE. CDR3 length: 17 residues.

The CDR3 reads CASSLGGVANTIYF. The CDR3, as DNA: TGTGCCAGCAGCTTAGGGGGGGTCGCAAACACCATATATTTT. This chain links TRBV7-9 with TRBJ1-3; perhaps TRBD1 as D (5 bases). Germline V gene data show CDR1 as SEHNR and CDR2 as FQNEAQ (reference sequence). The V end was cut by 1 base, the J end by 6 bases, with 10 bases between. The CDR3 loop spans 14 amino acids.

The chain has TRBV6-4 and TRBJ1-5; D possibly corresponds to TRBD1 (5 bases). The ends were cut back, 2 bases at V and 7 bases at J, with 15 bases in the middle. Germline values: CDR1 MRHNA, CDR2 SNTAGT. The CDR3 loop spans 15 amino acids. The CDR3 nucleotides read TGTGCCAGCAGTGACCCCGAGGGAGGGGACCAGCCCCAGCATTTT. Translating it yields CASSDPEGGDQPQHF.

V usage is TRBV23-1 and J usage is TRBJ1-3; D possibly corresponds to TRBD1 (5 bases). TRBV23-1 is annotated as an ORF whose role is uncertain. The length of the CDR3 is 16 residues. The germline V and J ends were trimmed by 2 bases and 0 bases, with 11 bases remaining between them. The CDR3 here is CASSQPGIVSGNTIYF. The CDR3 nucleotides read TGCGCCAGCAGTCAACCAGGGATTGTCTCTGGAAACACCATATATTTT.